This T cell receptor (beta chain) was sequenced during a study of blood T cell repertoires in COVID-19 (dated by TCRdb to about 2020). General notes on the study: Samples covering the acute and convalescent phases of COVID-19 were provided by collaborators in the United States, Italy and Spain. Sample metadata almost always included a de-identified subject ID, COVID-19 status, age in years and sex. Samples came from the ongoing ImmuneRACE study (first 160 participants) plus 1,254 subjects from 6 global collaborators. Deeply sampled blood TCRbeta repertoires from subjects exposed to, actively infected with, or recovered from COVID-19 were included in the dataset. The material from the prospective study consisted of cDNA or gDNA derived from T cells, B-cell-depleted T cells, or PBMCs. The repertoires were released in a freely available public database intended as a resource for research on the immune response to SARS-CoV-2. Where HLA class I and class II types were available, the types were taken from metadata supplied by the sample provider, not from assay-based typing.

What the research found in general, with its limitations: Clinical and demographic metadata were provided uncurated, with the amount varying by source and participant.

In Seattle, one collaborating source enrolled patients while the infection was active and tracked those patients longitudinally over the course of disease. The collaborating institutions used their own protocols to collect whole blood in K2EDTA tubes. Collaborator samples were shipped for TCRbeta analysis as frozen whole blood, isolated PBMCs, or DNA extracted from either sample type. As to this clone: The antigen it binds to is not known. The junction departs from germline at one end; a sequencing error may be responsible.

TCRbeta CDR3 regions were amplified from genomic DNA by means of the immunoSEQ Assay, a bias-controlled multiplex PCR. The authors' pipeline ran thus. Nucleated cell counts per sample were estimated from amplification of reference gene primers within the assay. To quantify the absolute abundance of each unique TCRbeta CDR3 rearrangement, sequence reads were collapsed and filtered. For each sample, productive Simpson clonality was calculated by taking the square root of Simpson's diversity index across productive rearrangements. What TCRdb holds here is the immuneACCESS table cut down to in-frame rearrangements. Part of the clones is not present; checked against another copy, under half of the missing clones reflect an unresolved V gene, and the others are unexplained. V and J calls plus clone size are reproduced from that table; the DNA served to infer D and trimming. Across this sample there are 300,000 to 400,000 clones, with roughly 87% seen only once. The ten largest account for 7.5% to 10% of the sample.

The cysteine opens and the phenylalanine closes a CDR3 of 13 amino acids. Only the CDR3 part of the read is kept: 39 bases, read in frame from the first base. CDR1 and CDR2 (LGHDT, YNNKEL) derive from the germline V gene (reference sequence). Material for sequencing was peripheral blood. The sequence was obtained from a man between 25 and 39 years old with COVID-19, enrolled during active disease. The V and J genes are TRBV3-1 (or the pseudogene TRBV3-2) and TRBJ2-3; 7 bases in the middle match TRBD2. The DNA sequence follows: TGTGCCAGCAGCCAGTCCGGACTAGATGCGCAGTATTTT. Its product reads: CASSQSGLDAQYF.